A selection of T cell receptor beta chains follows, all from one sample in a study of T cells after yellow fever vaccination. In TCRdb, the 5' RACE reads were re-called with MiXCR into one record per CDR3 protein. The sample includes some 550,000 distinct CDR3 sequences, about 19% of them seen just once. Sequencing was performed on PBMCs, taken 15 days after the yellow fever booster vaccination. The receptors here all came from a young man who received the YFV17D yellow fever vaccine. Each CDR3 is given with its conserved first and last residue. The D gene is left open where the match is weak. Rows may omit the clone size; those that give it use once, few, many or a size class.

>TRBV7-9|-|few|TRBJ2-7
TGTGCCAGCAGCCGAATGGACAGCTCCTACGAGCAGTACTTC
CASSRMDSSYEQYF
>TRBV7-2|-|few|TRBJ2-7
TGTGCCAGCAGCTTAGCCCCCCTCTACGAGCAGTACTTC
CASSLAPLYEQYF
>TRBV28|TRBD2|few|TRBJ2-7
TGTGCCAGCAGTAACCCATCTAGCGGGAGGAGGTACGAGCAGTACTTC
CASSNPSSGRRYEQYF
>TRBV19|TRBD1|-|TRBJ2-1
TGTGCCAGTAAGGACAGGTCCTACAATGAGCAGTTCTTC
CASKDRSYNEQFF
>TRBV18|-|few|TRBJ2-7
TGTGCCAGCTCACCCAGACAGGCAAGCTCCTACGAGCAGTACTTC
CASSPRQASSYEQYF
>TRBV20-1|-|few|TRBJ2-1
TGCAGTGCTAGTGCTTCCATCAATGAGCAGTTCTTC
CSASASINEQFF
>TRBV7-9|TRBD2|many|TRBJ2-7
TGTGCCAGCAGCCAAGGGGTAGCGGGCCCGACCTACGAGCAGTACTTC
CASSQGVAGPTYEQYF
>TRBV27|-|-|TRBJ2-7
TGTGCCAGCAGTCCTAAGGGGGGCCCAGGGGAGCAGTACTTC
CASSPKGGPGEQYF
>TRBV5-8|-|few|TRBJ1-2
TGTGCCAGCAGCTTGATAACTCCTAGGGGCGGCTACACCTTC
CASSLITPRGGYTF
>TRBV29-1|TRBD1|few|TRBJ1-1
TGCAGCGTTGATTGGGGGGACAGCACTGAAGCTTTCTTT
CSVDWGDSTEAFF
>TRBV28|-|few|TRBJ2-1
TGTGCCAGCAGTCCGACGGGACTCAGCTCCTACAATGAGCAGTTCTTC
CASSPTGLSSYNEQFF
>TRBV7-2|TRBD2|few|TRBJ2-7
TGTGCCAGCAGCTTAAAGACTAGCGGGAGGGGAGAGCAGTACTTC
CASSLKTSGRGEQYF
>TRBV12-3/TRBV12-4|-|few|TRBJ2-3
TGTGCCAGCAGCCTAGGGACGGTAACTAGCACAGATACGCAGTATTTT
CASSLGTVTSTDTQYF
>TRBV4-2|-|-|TRBJ1-2
TGTGCCAGCAGCCACCCCCTACGGGGGCGCAACTATGGCTACACCTTC
CASSHPLRGRNYGYTF
>TRBV3-1|-|few|TRBJ2-7
TGTGCCAGCAGCCAAGAGGTGGCGGGACGTAACGAGCAGTACTTC
CASSQEVAGRNEQYF
>TRBV10-3|-|-|TRBJ2-3
TGTGCCATCAGTGAGGGGCAGGGGAGGGCAGATACGCAGTATTTT
CAISEGQGRADTQYF
>TRBV29-1|TRBD2|-|TRBJ2-1
TGCAGCGTTGAAGATGGTGCGGGAGGGGGTCTTGAGTTCTTC
CSVEDGAGGGLEFF
>TRBV6-1|TRBD2|few|TRBJ2-1
TGTGCCAGCAGCCGGTCTGTAGCGGGACAACCACATGAGCAGTTCTTC
CASSRSVAGQPHEQFF
>TRBV7-2|TRBD1|-|TRBJ1-1
TGTGCCAGCAGCTTATACCAGGGGGCGACGAACACTGAAGCTTTCTTT
CASSLYQGATNTEAFF
>TRBV28|TRBD2|few|TRBJ2-1
TGTGCCACAGCCCGGGCTAGCGGATACAATGAGCAGTTCTTC
CATARASGYNEQFF
>TRBV12-3/TRBV12-4|-|-|TRBJ1-1
TGTGCCAGCAGTCCATCTCGTTCAGCTGAAGCTTTCTTT
CASSPSRSAEAFF
>TRBV11-2|TRBD2|-|TRBJ2-1
TGTGCCAGCAGCAATAATAGCGGGAGCTCCTACAATGAGCAGTTCTTC
CASSNNSGSSYNEQFF
>TRBV7-2|-|many|TRBJ2-6
TGTGCCAGCAGCCGAAGGTTGGACGGGGCCAACGTCCTGACTTTC
CASSRRLDGANVLTF
>TRBV7-8|-|many|TRBJ2-1
TGTGCCAGCAGCTTTGCAAATGAGCAGTTCTTC
CASSFANEQFF
>TRBV23-1|-|-|TRBJ2-2
TGCGCCAGCAGTCAATCGGAGGCGGGGACATACTTCACCGGGGAGCTGTTTTTT
CASSQSEAGTYFTGELFF
>TRBV23-1|TRBD2|-|TRBJ2-7
TGCGCCAGCAGTCTTTCCGGGACTAACCCCTACGAGCAGTACTTC
CASSLSGTNPYEQYF
>TRBV28|-|-|TRBJ2-5
TGTGCCAGCAGTCCATACGGCGAGACCCAGTACTTC
CASSPYGETQYF
>TRBV18|TRBD2|few|TRBJ2-7
TGTGCCAGCTCACCAAATAGCGGGAGGAACTACGAGCAGTACTTC
CASSPNSGRNYEQYF
>TRBV20-1|TRBD2|-|TRBJ2-1
TGCAGTGCTCCAGGGACTAGCGGGAGGAGTGAGCAGTTCTTC
CSAPGTSGRSEQFF
>TRBV7-2|-|few|TRBJ2-2
TGTGCCAGCAGCTTAACCACAGGGTACACCGGGGAGCTGTTTTTT
CASSLTTGYTGELFF
>TRBV6-2/TRBV6-3|TRBD2|-|TRBJ2-7
TGTGCCACCCGGAGACTAGCGGGAGAAGAGTACGAGCAGTACTTC
CATRRLAGEEYEQYF
>TRBV10-3|-|-|TRBJ2-7
TGTGCCATCAGTCGCGGCTACGAGCAGTACTTC
CAISRGYEQYF
>TRBV20-1|TRBD1|-|TRBJ1-4
TGCAGTGCTAACCCGGGACAGGGCCCTGAAAAACTGTTTTTT
CSANPGQGPEKLFF
>TRBV25-1|TRBD1|-|TRBJ1-1
TGTGCCAGTATCCCACAAAACCTAGGGACAGGGACGGAGAACACTGAAGCTTTCTTT
CASIPQNLGTGTENTEAFF
>TRBV5-5|-|-|TRBJ2-7
TGTGCCAGCAGCGGAACAGGACTCCAGGGCTACGAGCAGTACTTC
CASSGTGLQGYEQYF
>TRBV5-8|-|many|TRBJ2-2
TGTGCCAGCAATCGCGATACCGGGGAGCTGTTTTTT
CASNRDTGELFF
>TRBV7-2|TRBD2|few|TRBJ2-5
TGTGCCAGCAGCTTCTTGGCGGGAGCGACGGAGACCCAGTACTTC
CASSFLAGATETQYF
>TRBV18|-|-|TRBJ1-2
TGTGCCAGCTCACCCCTACCATCGGAGGTCAATGGCTACACCTTC
CASSPLPSEVNGYTF
>TRBV29-1|-|-|TRBJ2-1
TGCAGCGTTGAAAGGGACTGGGGTTTCGATGAGCAGTTCTTC
CSVERDWGFDEQFF
>TRBV15|-|-|TRBJ2-7
TGTGCCACCAGCAGAGAAGGGGGGGGTTACGAGCAGTACTTC
CATSREGGGYEQYF
>TRBV20-1|TRBD2|-|TRBJ2-5
TGCAGTGCCATCGGGGGGAGTTACCAAGAGACCCAGTACTTC
CSAIGGSYQETQYF
>TRBV5-6|-|-|TRBJ2-5
TGTGCCAGCAGCTTGGGACAGGTTATGGGAGAGACCCAGTACTTC
CASSLGQVMGETQYF
>TRBV18|TRBD1|few|TRBJ2-1
TGTGCCAGCTCCCCCGACAGGGACGATGAGCAGTTCTTC
CASSPDRDDEQFF
>TRBV10-3|-|few|TRBJ2-5
TGTGCCATCAGTCAACTAGAAGAGACCCAGTACTTC
CAISQLEETQYF
>TRBV7-8|-|-|TRBJ1-2
TGTGCCAGCAGCCCCGTATCTAACTATGGCTACACCTTC
CASSPVSNYGYTF
>TRBV20-1|TRBD2|few|TRBJ2-7
TGCAGTGCTAGAGTTTCGAGCGGGAGGGCCGAGCAGTACTTC
CSARVSSGRAEQYF
>TRBV7-2|-|once|TRBJ1-6
TGTGCCAGCAGCTTAAGAAGGGGGGATTCACCCCTCCATTTT
CASSLRRGDSPLHF